This TCR beta chain derives from a study of prognosis after radiotherapy for stage I lung cancer. At the level of the study: Radiotherapy took the form of SBRT (3 to 5 fractions) with a biologically effective dose of at least 100 Gy.

The CDR3 consists of 14 residues. Germline CDR1 is MNHEY and CDR2 is SMNVEV (reference sequence). Trimming took off 3 bases at V and 5 bases at J, with 10 bases between the two ends. As to this clonotype: What it binds is not known.

Overall study findings and caveats: Reportedly, metastasis status was linked to differences in TRBV and TRBJ usage frequencies.

Genomic DNA was subjected to two-round multiplex PCR for amplification of TCR beta CDR3. Primers (each specific to one TRBV or TRBJ gene) were used in first-round PCR. MiXCR was run by TCRdb on the multiplex PCR reads, yielding one entry per CDR3 protein. The sample records some 14,000 distinct CDR3 sequences, 50% being singletons. V and J are TRBV27 and TRBJ2-2, with a weak D call TRBD2 (6 bases). This receptor was taken from a donor over 45 with non-small cell lung cancer. The source material was PBMCs, sampled before or after stereotactic body radiation therapy (not recorded which). The CDR3 region is CASSFEGRTGELFF. The CDR3 region has the DNA TGTGCCAGCAGTTTTGAGGGGAGGACCGGGGAGCTGTTTTTT.